Shown below are 5 T cell receptor beta chains from a single sample sequenced in a study of human CD8 memory T cell subsets. Libraries targeted TCR beta using 5' RACE with UMIs. TCRdb reanalyzed the 5' RACE reads and collapses them to one entry per CDR3 protein, without DNA. Recorded for this sample: 4,200 or so distinct CDR3 sequences. The source material was CD8+ effector memory T cells (TEM) sorted from PBMCs. Subset reported: effector memory CD8 T cells, CCR7- CD45RO+ CD95+. The receptors here all came from a human donor in good health.

The gene calls are TRBV28 and TRBJ2-1; TCRdb indicates TRBD2, and absent DNA this call remains unverified. The CDR3 runs 16 residues. From germline, CDR1 is MDHEN and CDR2 SYDVKM. This chain's CDR3 is CASRPPLVGRNNEQFF.

The chain employs TRBV4-1 and TRBJ1-5; as DNA is missing, the TRBD1 call by TCRdb cannot be tested. The CDR3 sequence is 15 residues long. Germline loops: CDR1 MGHRA, CDR2 YSYEKL. The CDR3 sequence: CASSHYEGGNQPQHF.

The CDR3 loop is CASRSYDEAFF. The chain combines TRBV6-5 with TRBJ1-1. CDR3 length equals 11 residues. Germline lookup yields CDR1 MNHEY and CDR2 SVGAGI.

The J gene is TRBJ1-5, the V gene TRBV2; TCRdb lists TRBD1, though no DNA is available to test this call. The CDR3 is 15 amino acids. The germline CDR1 and CDR2 sequences are SNHLY and FYNNEI. This CDR3 reads CASSSTGAGNQPQHF.

The V call is TRBV28, the J call TRBJ2-7; absent DNA, TCRdb's TRBD2 call cannot be checked. Germline V gives CDR1 MDHEN, CDR2 SYDVKM. The CDR3 has 17 amino acids. The CDR3: CASSPTPLGAANGEQYF.